A single sample is the source of the 9 T cell receptor beta chains below, sequenced in a study of neurological immune-mediated disorders (dated by TCRdb to the late 2010s). Library preparation was by 5' RACE. The sequencing machine was an Illumina HiSeq 2500. Clones were called with MiXCR by TCRdb after fastp trimmed the public reads at Q25, and only in-frame beta chains were retained. All rows with the same CDR3 protein become a single entry with the most common DNA and genes. Recorded for this sample are tens of thousands of distinct CDR3 sequences; under 5% of them occurred a single time. Of the sample, about 3.2% is held by the ten largest clones. The sequencing input was PBMCs. Receptors originate from a woman in her fifties or sixties with multiple sclerosis.

This clonotype was observed many times. The chain has TRBV12-3 or TRBV12-4 and TRBJ2-2; D gene ambiguous. This CDR3 comprises 12 residues. V was pared by 0 bases and J by 8 bases, with 4 bases between. Here the CDR3 reads CASSLAQGELFF. The CDR3 region has the DNA TGTGCCAGCAGTTTAGCGCAGGGGGAGCTGTTTTTT.

This chain uses TRBV6-6 with TRBJ2-5; tentatively, D is TRBD1 or TRBD2 (5 bases each). The CDR3 runs 14 residues. Trimming took off 2 bases at V and 4 bases at J, with 11 bases between the two ends. Germline loops: CDR1 MNHNY, CDR2 SVGAGI (reference sequence). Here the CDR3 reads CASSYVQRGETQYF. The CDR3 DNA follows: TGTGCCAGCAGTTACGTGCAGAGGGGAGAGACCCAGTACTTC.

This clonotype was counted at least ten times. The chain links TRBV5-1 to TRBJ2-1; D might be TRBD1 (6 bases). The CDR3 is made up of 14 amino acids. With 0 bases removed from V and 10 bases from J, the gap between germline ends came to 14 bases. The germline gives CDR1 SGHRS, CDR2 YFSETQ. The CDR3 loop is CASSLVQGGGEQFF. The DNA of the CDR3 is TGCGCCAGCAGCTTGGTCCAGGGTGGGGGCGAGCAGTTCTTC.

This clonotype showed up many times. This sequence joins TRBV29-1 and TRBJ2-1, with a weak D call TRBD2 (5 bases). The CDR3 spans 11 residues. The germline V and J ends were trimmed by 7 bases and 4 bases, with 8 bases remaining between them. CDR1 SQVTM and CDR2 ANQGSEA come from the germline V gene. CDR3 in DNA: TGCAGCGCCGGCGGGTACAATGAGCAGTTCTTC. The encoded protein is CSAGGYNEQFF.

This clonotype was counted at least ten times. This chain connects TRBV20-1 to TRBJ2-7, with D tentatively TRBD1 (6 bases). Germline loops: CDR1 DFQATT, CDR2 SNEGSKA (reference sequence). This CDR3 has 14 amino acids. The V end was cut by 0 bases, the J end by 4 bases, with 13 bases between. As DNA, the CDR3 is TGCAGTGCTAGAGATGACGGCAGGGGATACGAGCAGTACTTC. It translates to CSARDDGRGYEQYF.

This clonotype has ten or more counts. The J gene is TRBJ1-1, the V gene TRBV7-9; D is unresolved. The CDR3 runs to 14 residues. The ends were cut back, 2 bases at V and 3 bases at J, with 10 bases in the middle. Germline assignment: CDR1 SEHNR and CDR2 FQNEAQ (reference sequence). CDR3 loop: CASSLLDRHTEAFF. The CDR3 DNA is TGTGCCAGCAGCTTACTCGACCGACACACTGAAGCTTTCTTT.

This clonotype came up many times. V and J are TRBV20-1 and TRBJ1-2; D uncertain. The ends were cut back, 3 bases at V and 4 bases at J, with 15 bases in the middle. Germline V gene sequence: CDR1 DFQATT, CDR2 SNEGSKA (reference sequence). CDR3 size: 14 residues. The CDR3 nucleotides read TGCAGTGCTAGGAGTAAAAGGGCGCCCTATGGCTACACCTTC. This codes for CSARSKRAPYGYTF.

This clonotype came up many times. The chain employs TRBV14 and TRBJ2-5, with 7 bases lining up with TRBD2. Germline-derived CDR1 and CDR2 are SGHDN and FVKESK. V was clipped by 4 bases and J by 3 bases; unmatched bases: 5. The CDR3 loop spans 14 amino acids. This CDR3 is CASSPRDYKETQYF. DNA for the CDR3: TGTGCCAGCAGCCCTAGGGACTACAAAGAGACCCAGTACTTC.

Ten or more counts support this clonotype. The V call is TRBV28, the J call TRBJ1-4, with no clear D. The germline V and J ends were trimmed by 3 bases and 4 bases, with 9 bases remaining between them. This CDR3 is 14 amino acids long. Germline values: CDR1 MDHEN, CDR2 SYDVKM. The CDR3 is CASSLDGFNEKLFF. In DNA, the CDR3 is TGTGCCAGCAGTTTGGACGGGTTTAATGAAAAACTGTTTTTT.